The 22 T cell receptor beta chains reported below all come from one sample, sequenced in a study of cytomegalovirus exposure and HLA in healthy donors. PCR employed 60 Vbeta and 13 Jbeta primers. Generated by immunoSEQ multiplex PCR, the TCRdb table keeps only in-frame clones and is missing some. The sample records about 130,000 clones, roughly four fifths being singletons. Sequenced sample: PBMCs. These receptors were obtained from a woman aged 45-65 years in good health and CMV-seropositive.

This rearrangement joins TRBV6-1 to TRBJ1-5; 7 bases map to TRBD1. CDR3 size: 16 residues. Germline-derived CDR1 and CDR2 are MNHNS and SASEGT. The V segment lost 4 bases and the J segment 4 bases; nucleotides outside the gene matches: 10. CDR3: CASSGVLTGQNQPQHF. For the CDR3, the DNA is TGTGCCAGCAGTGGGGTCCTGACAGGGCAAAATCAGCCCCAGCATTTT.

The chain combines TRBV2 with TRBJ2-5; D uncertain. CDR1 is SNHLY and CDR2 is FYNNEI in the germline V gene. The CDR3 consists of 11 residues. V gave up 4 bases and J gave up 9 bases, with 9 bases separating them. The CDR3 sequence is CASSGFTAQYF. The CDR3 DNA follows: TGTGCCAGCAGTGGGTTCACGGCCCAGTACTTC.

In this sample, this clone turned up a few times. Other nucleotide sequences in the sample specify the same CDR3. CDR3 DNA sequence: TGTGCCAGCAGCTTAGGGCAGAACCAAGAGACCCAGTACTTC. It encodes CASSLGQNQETQYF. The V gene is TRBV7-6, the J gene TRBJ2-5; no clear D gene. With 1 base removed from V and 0 bases from J, the gap between germline ends came to 6 bases. From germline, CDR1 is SGHVS and CDR2 FNYEAQ. The CDR3 length is 14 residues.

The rearrangement uses TRBV9 and TRBJ1-2; D not resolved. Germline V gene data show CDR1 as SGDLS and CDR2 as YYNGEE. There are 14 residues in the CDR3. Trimming cost V 3 bases and J 4 bases, with 13 bases left between them. The CDR3 loop is CASSAREAFYGYTF. The DNA of the CDR3 is TGTGCCAGCAGCGCCCGGGAGGCGTTCTATGGCTACACCTTC.

V and J are TRBV30 and TRBJ1-5; 8 bases are shared with TRBD1. The CDR3 is 13 amino acids. V was pared by 3 bases and J by 6 bases, with 4 bases of the junction left unmatched. Germline V gives CDR1 GTSNPN, CDR2 SVGIG (reference sequence). The CDR3 sequence is CAWSGQGFQPQHF. The CDR3 coding sequence is TGTGCCTGGAGCGGACAGGGTTTTCAGCCCCAGCATTTT.

This rearrangement joins TRBV4-1 to TRBJ2-5; 16 bases map to TRBD2. From germline, CDR1 is MGHRA and CDR2 YSYEKL. J was trimmed by 5 bases and V by 3 bases; bases with no gene match: 6. The CDR3 has 17 residues. Written as DNA, the CDR3 is TGCGCCAGCAGCCATGGGACTAGCGGGGGGGGCTGGGAGACCCAGTACTTC. Its translation: CASSHGTSGGGWETQYF.

This chain uses TRBV7-9 with TRBJ2-3, with a possible D match to TRBD2 (5 bases). CDR1 is SEHNR, CDR2 FQNEAQ, per germline (reference sequence). V gave up 1 base and J gave up 4 bases, with 12 bases separating them. There are 15 residues in the CDR3. The CDR3 bases are TGTGCCAGCAGCTTAGTCATGTCGGAGGCAGATACGCAGTATTTT. As protein: CASSLVMSEADTQYF. The entire variable domain, with the rest obtained from reference TRBV7-9 and TRBJ2-3, is as follows: DTGVSQNPRHKITKRGQNVTFRCDPISEHNRLYWYRQTLGQGPEFLTYFQNEAQLEKSRLLSDRFSAERPKGSFSTLEIQRTEQGDSAMYLCASSLVMSEADTQYFGPGTRLTVL.

This sequence joins TRBV7-2 and TRBJ2-7, with 10 bases fitting TRBD2. The CDR3 consists of 15 residues. The V gene end was trimmed by 1 base and the J gene end by 0 bases; junction bases not matched to a gene: 0. Looked up from germline, CDR1 is SGHTA and CDR2 is FQGNSA. Here the CDR3 reads CASSLERGGSYEQYF. In DNA, the CDR3 is TGTGCCAGCAGCTTAGAGCGGGGGGGCTCCTACGAGCAGTACTTC.

The rearrangement uses TRBV16 and TRBJ2-7; 12 positions agree with TRBD1. The CDR3 sequence is 15 residues long. Trimming took 5 bases from V and 4 from J; bases not matched to a gene: 6. Germline V gives CDR1 KGHSY, CDR2 FQNENV. CDR3 residues: CASSAGTGGWYEQYF. The CDR3 DNA follows: TGTGCCAGCAGCGCCGGGACAGGGGGCTGGTACGAGCAGTACTTC.

This clone showed up just a few times. The CDR3, as DNA: TGTGCCAGCAGACCCGGGACAGCTGGAAACACCATATATTTT. It specifies CASRPGTAGNTIYF. This sequence joins TRBV7-6 and TRBJ1-3, with TRBD1 matching over 7 bases. V shed 6 bases and J 2 bases; nucleotides not matched to a gene: 4. The CDR3 has 14 amino acids. Germline values: CDR1 SGHVS, CDR2 FNYEAQ. The full variable domain, rest sourced from reference TRBV7-6 and TRBJ1-3, is GAGVSQSPRYKVTKRGQDVALRCDPISGHVSLYWYRQALGQGPEFLTYFNYEAQQDKSGLPNDRFSAERPEGSISTLTIQRTEQRDSAMYRCASRPGTAGNTIYFGEGSWLTVV.

The chain uses TRBV7-8 and TRBJ1-6; D gene uncertain. V was trimmed by 0 bases and J by 0 bases, leaving 12 bases between them. Germline CDR1 SGHVS, CDR2 FQNEAQ. CDR3 length: 18 amino acids. CDR3 protein: CASSLALKSSSYNSPLHF. CDR3 sequence (DNA): TGTGCCAGCAGCTTAGCGCTAAAAAGTAGCTCCTATAATTCACCCCTCCACTTT. The whole variable domain, filled in from reference TRBV7-8 and TRBJ1-6, reads GAGVSQSPRYKVAKRGQDVALRCDPISGHVSLFWYQQALGQGPEFLTYFQNEAQLDKSGLPSDRFFAERPEGSVSTLKIQRTQQEDSAVYLCASSLALKSSSYNSPLHFGNGTRLTVT.

CDR3 loop: CASSGGLGGTVDEQYF. CDR3 nucleotide sequence: TGCGCCAGCAGCGGGGGGTTAGGCGGCACCGTGGACGAGCAGTACTTC. V and J are TRBV5-1 and TRBJ2-7, with D perhaps matching TRBD2 (6 bases). The CDR3 extends over 16 amino acids. Germline CDR1 is SGHRS and CDR2 is YFSETQ. V lost 4 bases, J lost 5 bases, and 22 bases lay in between.

This clone has a handful of counts. The chain couples TRBV19 to TRBJ2-3, with a weak D call TRBD2 (6 bases). CDR3 size: 13 residues. Per germline, CDR1 LNHDA and CDR2 SQIVND (reference sequence). The V and J ends lost 3 bases and 3 bases respectively, with 7 bases between them. The CDR3 DNA reads TGTGCCAGTAGTATCCGGGGGACAGATACGCAGTATTTT. Encoded protein: CASSIRGTDTQYF.

This rearrangement joins TRBV11-2 to TRBJ2-7; 8 positions match TRBD2. The V segment lost 5 bases and the J segment 9 bases; nucleotides outside the gene matches: 18. Germline CDR1 SGHAT, CDR2 FQNNGV. The CDR3 covers 16 residues. CDR3 coding DNA: TGTGCCAGCAGCCATCCGGGACTAGATATCACGAGGGGGCAGTACTTC. Its protein product is CASSHPGLDITRGQYF.

The chain combines TRBV7-3 with TRBJ2-6; no definite D call. CDR3 length: 13 amino acids. V shed 9 bases and J shed 0 bases, with 6 bases lying between them. Germline V lookup: CDR1 SGHTA, CDR2 FQGTGA. CDR3 sequence reads: CASKASGANVLTF. CDR3 bases: TGTGCCAGTAAAGCCTCTGGGGCCAACGTCCTGACTTTC.

The chain couples TRBV5-4 to TRBJ2-1, with 9 bases aligning to TRBD1. Trimming at V came to 4 bases and at J to 2 bases, leaving 4 bases not matched to a gene. Germline V CDR1 and CDR2: SGHNT, YYREEE (reference sequence). The CDR3 has 15 residues. DNA for the CDR3: TGTGCCAGCAGCCAAGACAGGGGGGCCTACAATGAGCAGTTCTTC. Translated, it gives CASSQDRGAYNEQFF.

This clone was seen many times. The chain combines TRBV6-4 with TRBJ1-6; D not resolved. The CDR3 is made up of 13 amino acids. CDR1 is MRHNA and CDR2 is SNTAGT in the germline V gene. V lost 2 bases to trimming and J lost 6 bases, with 5 bases between them. Here the CDR3 reads CASSDRLNSPLHF. The CDR3 DNA reads as TGTGCCAGCAGTGACAGACTTAATTCACCCCTCCACTTT.

This clone was seen more than once but under ten times. This sequence joins TRBV30 and TRBJ1-2; tentative D call: TRBD1 (5 bases). The length of the CDR3 is 15 residues. V was clipped by 0 bases and J by 5 bases, with 16 bases between them. Germline-derived CDR1 and CDR2 are GTSNPN and SVGIG (reference sequence). The CDR3 DNA reads as TGTGCCTGGAGTGTAGAGTTGTGGGGGGAGTATGGCTACACCTTC. Protein: CAWSVELWGEYGYTF.

This chain connects TRBV5-4 to TRBJ1-1, with D possibly TRBD1 on 5 matching bases. CDR3 length: 15 amino acids. CDR1 is SGHNT and CDR2 is YYREEE in the germline V gene (reference sequence). V dropped 5 bases and J dropped 0 bases, with 14 bases sitting between them. The DNA of the CDR3 is TGTGCCAGCAGGGACCTGGCAGGGTTGAACACTGAAGCTTTCTTT. This encodes CASRDLAGLNTEAFF.

This clone was picked up one time. This chain uses TRBV5-5 with TRBJ2-7; D is unresolved. CDR3 length: 16 residues. CDR1 SGHKS and CDR2 YYEKEE come from the germline V gene (reference sequence). V lost 0 bases and J 2 bases, leaving 15 bases between the germline ends. The chain's CDR3 is CASSLGPGPNTYEQYF. The CDR3 DNA reads TGTGCCAGCAGCTTGGGGCCGGGTCCTAATACCTACGAGCAGTACTTC.

The chain is built from TRBV10-2 and TRBJ2-5; 12 bases map to TRBD1. In germline, CDR1 is WSHSY, CDR2 SAAADI. Losses at the gene ends were 6 bases for V and 5 bases for J; bases not matched to a gene: 13. The CDR3 consists of 17 residues. This CDR3 is CASRTGQGASFFETQYF. The CDR3 nucleotides are TGCGCCAGCAGGACGGGACAGGGGGCTTCATTTTTCGAGACCCAGTACTTC.

This clone appeared once. This rearrangement joins TRBV30 to TRBJ1-2; TRBD1 matches at 7 bases. Germline V gene data show CDR1 as GTSNPN and CDR2 as SVGIG (reference sequence). The CDR3 extends over 13 amino acids. J was trimmed by 2 bases and V by 5 bases; bases with no gene match: 5. The CDR3 sequence: CAWQGDLNYGYTF. The CDR3 DNA reads as TGTGCCTGGCAGGGGGATCTCAACTATGGCTACACCTTC.